This T cell receptor beta chain stems from a study of blood T cell repertoires in COVID-19. Produced via immunoSEQ multiplex PCR; TCRdb's table is partial and in-frame only. The table shows about 180,000 clones, with roughly 87% occurring only once. V dropped 3 bases and J dropped 5; count of bases not matched to a gene: 6. CDR3 length equals 15 residues. Germline loops: CDR1 LNHDA, CDR2 SQIVND (reference sequence). This clone was picked up a small number of times. Source material: peripheral blood. J is TRBJ1-5 and V is TRBV19; 8 bases are shared with TRBD1. The sequence was collected from a young man who had recovered from COVID-19. CDR3 amino acids: CASSIWDRRYQPQHF. The CDR3 DNA follows: TGTGCCAGTAGTATTTGGGACAGGAGGTATCAGCCCCAGCATTTT.